The sequence of this T cell receptor (beta chain) was determined in a study of blood T cell repertoires in COVID-19. Study-wide background: Sites in the United States, Italy and Spain provided acute and convalescent COVID-19 samples. Sources were T cells, B-cell-depleted T cells, or PBMCs; the material itself was cDNA or gDNA.

The V gene end was trimmed by 4 bases and the J gene end by 2 bases; junction bases not matched to a gene: 4. This CDR3 is built from 13 residues. The germline V gene encodes CDR1 DFQATT and CDR2 SNEGSKA (reference sequence). Original analysis: Cell counts per sample came from amplifying reference gene primers. The data were produced by immunoSEQ multiplex PCR, yet TCRdb's version contains in-frame clones alone and is incomplete. Clone size and V and J calls were adopted from that table, with D and trimming inferred from the DNA. Counted here are 60,000 to 75,000 clones, approximately 86% occurring once; the ten biggest clones make up approximately 17%.

This clonotype was obtained from a woman of 80 years or more with active COVID-19. The genes are TRBV20-1 and TRBJ2-5; 7 positions match TRBD1. Material for sequencing was peripheral blood. The CDR3 loop is CSAIDRVQETQYF. In nucleotides, the CDR3 is TGCAGTGCTATTGACAGGGTTCAAGAGACCCAGTACTTC.